The 4 T cell receptor beta chains in this list originate from one sample, sequenced in a study of human T cells and chemical hapten exposure. TCRdb reprocessed the RACE reads with MiXCR, giving one entry per CDR3 protein. The data show approximately 370,000 distinct CDR3 sequences, about 5.4% seen once. Time point specified: pre-sensitization, week 0. The sample's treatment: therapeutic diphenylcyclopropenone sensitization with weekly scalp DPC. Sequencing was performed on whole blood, taken in connection with sensitization to the hapten diphenylcyclopropenone (DPC). These receptors came from a young woman with alopecia areata. Some clones in this sample may be carry-over from other donors' samples.

The chain combines TRBV6-2 or TRBV6-3 with TRBJ1-5, with 7 bases fitting TRBD1. The CDR3 is 17 amino acids. Germline values: CDR1 MNHEY, CDR2 SVGEGT. V was clipped by 0 bases and J by 0 bases; unmatched bases: 5. The CDR3 loop is CASSYSRGGYSNQPQHF. DNA for the CDR3: TGTGCCAGCAGTTACTCGAGAGGGGGCTATAGCAATCAGCCCCAGCATTTT.

The chain uses TRBV27 and TRBJ2-7, with unresolved D. Germline CDR1 reads MNHEY; CDR2 reads SMNVEV (reference sequence). Between the trimmed V and J ends, which lost 6 bases and 0 bases, there was a span of 12 bases. This CDR3 contains 14 residues. CDR3 in DNA: TGTGCCAGCAGCCCGGTGTCAGGCTCCTACGAGCAGTACTTC. As protein: CASSPVSGSYEQYF.

This clonotype was observed at least ten times. The rearrangement links TRBV29-1 to TRBJ1-2; no definite D call. The CDR3 consists of 12 residues. CDR1 is SQVTM and CDR2 is ANQGSEA in the germline V gene. V was pared by 7 bases and J by 4 bases, with 13 bases between. The DNA of the CDR3 is TGCAGCGCCACGGGAGACTCCTATGGCTACACCTTC. This encodes CSATGDSYGYTF.

The J gene is TRBJ2-7, the V gene TRBV20-1; the D is unclear. This CDR3 region has 10 residues. V lost 0 bases to trimming and J lost 7 bases, with 4 bases between them. Germline-derived CDR1 and CDR2 are DFQATT and SNEGSKA (reference sequence). This CDR3 reads CSARDLEQYF. CDR3 nucleotides: TGCAGTGCTAGAGATTTGGAGCAGTACTTC.